This TCR beta chain was recorded in a study of blood T cell repertoires in COVID-19. The data were produced by immunoSEQ multiplex PCR, yet TCRdb's version contains in-frame clones alone and is incomplete. The sample consists of about 180,000 clones, 75% to 90% of them appearing once. Trimming at V came to 4 bases and at J to 4 bases, leaving 16 bases not matched to a gene. This CDR3 contains 18 residues. Germline V lookup: CDR1 SGDLS, CDR2 YYNGEE. This receptor was taken from a woman aged 40 to 50 with COVID-19, enrolled during active disease. Sequenced input: peripheral blood. The chain uses TRBV9 and TRBJ2-2; 7 positions match TRBD1. CDR3 DNA sequence: TGTGCCAGCAGCATAGATCTAGGTGGAGCAGGGGGCACCGGGGAGCTGTTTTTT. Amino acid sequence: CASSIDLGGAGGTGELFF.